Listed below are T cell receptor beta chains from one sample, sequenced in a study of CD8+CD57+ T cells in acquired aplastic anemia. TCRdb processed the reads anew with MiXCR; each CDR3 protein has one entry. The sample includes roughly 200,000 distinct CDR3 sequences, 65% seen only once; the top ten take roughly 50%. Sequencing used sorted CD4+, CD8+, or CD8+CD57+ T cells (not recorded which) from PBMCs. The source is a human donor with aplastic anemia. CDR3s include the opening cysteine and the closing phenylalanine or tryptophan. Fields, in order: V gene, J gene, D gene, clone size, CDR3 protein, CDR3 DNA. A D gene is named only where the DNA matches it firmly. Size values are once, few and many counts, or a class for expanded clones, and some rows have none.

TRBV24-1,TRBJ2-2,-,few,CATSDLSAVGAGELFF,TGTGCCACCAGTGACCTTTCGGCCGTGGGGGCCGGGGAGCTGTTTTTT
TRBV4-1,TRBJ1-1,-,many,CASTAVQEGDTEAFF,TGCGCCAGCACCGCGGTCCAAGAAGGGGACACTGAAGCTTTCTTT
TRBV15,TRBJ2-5,TRBD1,-,CATSSLAKARDRGPETQYF,TGTGCCACCAGCAGCTTAGCCAAAGCCCGGGACAGGGGGCCGGAGACCCAGTACTTC
TRBV15,TRBJ1-2,TRBD1,once,CATSRASGTAQTYGYTF,TGTGCCACCAGCAGAGCCTCCGGGACAGCCCAAACCTATGGCTACACCTTC
TRBV7-8,TRBJ1-4,TRBD1,-,CASSQTGGREKLFF,TGTGCCAGCAGCCAGACAGGGGGAAGGGAAAAACTGTTTTTT
TRBV6-4,TRBJ1-2,-,-,CASSEPIWTF,TGTGCCAGCAGTGAACCCATTTGGACCTTC
TRBV7-2,TRBJ1-2,-,-,CARWEGEQGGYTF,TGTGCCAGATGGGAGGGGGAGCAGGGAGGCTACACCTTC
TRBV20-1,TRBJ2-7,-,once,CSASGLHEQYF,TGCAGTGCTAGCGGGCTCCACGAGCAGTACTTC
TRBV19,TRBJ1-5,-,few,CASSISGPGGEPQHF,TGTGCCAGTAGTATTTCGGGGCCCGGCGGTGAGCCCCAGCATTTT
TRBV10-3,TRBJ2-3,TRBD2,once,CAISAGLADTQYF,TGTGCCATCAGTGCGGGACTAGCAGATACGCAGTATTTT
TRBV28,TRBJ2-7,-,many,CASSSLLQLHSYEQYF,TGTGCCAGCAGTTCCCTACTGCAGTTACACTCCTACGAGCAGTACTTC
TRBV19,TRBJ1-1,-,-,CASTHSGEAFF,TGTGCCAGTACCCACTCGGGGGAAGCTTTCTTT
TRBV20-1,TRBJ2-7,TRBD2,-,CSASSSAGVSHEQYF,TGCAGTGCTAGTAGCTCCGCGGGAGTTTCCCACGAGCAGTACTTC
TRBV9,TRBJ2-7,-,-,CASIGQVPYYEQYF,TGTGCCAGCATTGGGCAGGTGCCTTACTACGAGCAGTACTTC
TRBV7-3,TRBJ2-7,-,-,CASSEGAGTNYEQYF,TGTGCCAGCAGCGAAGGGGCGGGGACCAACTACGAGCAGTACTTC
TRBV13,TRBJ1-1,-,-,CASSLAANLNTEAFF,TGTGCCAGCAGCTTAGCTGCCAATTTGAACACTGAAGCTTTCTTT
TRBV20-1,TRBJ2-1,TRBD2,-,CSAWGLAAYNEQFF,TGCAGTGCCTGGGGACTAGCGGCTTACAATGAGCAGTTTTTC
TRBV2,TRBJ2-2,TRBD2,-,CASSETSGRTGELFF,TGTGCCAGCAGTGAAACTAGCGGGAGAACCGGGGAGCTGTTTTTT
TRBV10-3,TRBJ2-3,TRBD2,-,CATLERDTDTQYF,TGTGCCACCCTAGAGCGGGACACAGATACGCAGTATTTT
TRBV7-9,TRBJ2-7,-,-,CASSSGRLNRDYEQYF,TGTGCCAGCAGCTCCGGACGCCTAAATCGGGACTACGAGCAGTACTTC
TRBV5-1,TRBJ1-1,TRBD1,few,CASSETGGANTEAFF,TGTGCCAGCAGTGAGACAGGGGGCGCGAACACTGAAGCTTTCTTT
TRBV5-1,TRBJ1-4,-,-,CASSYSPTDSNEKLFF,TGCGCCAGCAGCTATTCCCCGACGGACTCTAATGAAAAACTGTTTTTT
TRBV24-1,TRBJ2-7,-,once,CATSALKDRVIF,TGTGCCACCAGCGCCCTCAAAGACCGGGTAATCTTC
TRBV5-6,TRBJ1-3,TRBD1,-,CASSSTGEGNTIYF,TGTGCCAGCAGCTCGACAGGGGAGGGAAACACCATATATTTT
TRBV2,TRBJ1-4,TRBD1,-,CATGTGASSLVGEEKLFF,TGTGCCACCGGGACAGGGGCCAGCAGCTTGGTAGGGGAAGAAAAACTGTTTTTT
TRBV5-1,TRBJ2-1,TRBD2,-,CASSLHGGRGEQFF,TGCGCCAGCAGCTTGCACGGGGGGAGGGGTGAGCAGTTCTTC
TRBV20-1,TRBJ1-6,TRBD1,once,CSARRVTGKNSPLHF,TGCAGTGCTAGGAGGGTGACAGGGAAGAATTCACCCCTCCACTTT
TRBV24-1,TRBJ2-5,TRBD2,-,CATSEGSGREKETQYF,TGTGCCACCAGTGAGGGTAGCGGGAGGGAGAAGGAGACCCAGTACTTC
TRBV10-3,TRBJ2-3,TRBD2,many,CAISVVAGGITDTQYF,TGTGCCATCAGTGTGGTAGCGGGGGGGATCACAGATACGCAGTATTTT
TRBV4-1,TRBJ1-2,-,few,CASSQEWGGYTF,TGCGCCAGCAGCCAAGAGTGGGGCGGCTACACCTTC
TRBV20-1,TRBJ2-7,-,-,CSAREEVTGEQYF,TGCAGTGCTAGAGAGGAAGTGACCGGGGAGCAGTACTTC
TRBV20-1,TRBJ2-3,-,-,CSASVASTDTQYF,TGCAGTGCTAGCGTGGCTAGCACAGATACGCAGTATTTT
TRBV6-4,TRBJ2-2,TRBD2,-,CASSDSGLAGAPNTGELFF,TGTGCCAGCAGTGACTCGGGCCTAGCGGGGGCTCCCAACACCGGGGAGCTGTTTTTT
TRBV7-2,TRBJ1-2,-,-,CASSPGARGYTF,TGTGCCAGCAGCCCGGGGGCCAGGGGCTACACCTTC
TRBV6-1,TRBJ1-1,-,-,CASSTGFVMNTEAFF,TGTGCCAGCAGCACAGGGTTTGTTATGAACACTGAAGCTTTCTTT
TRBV15,TRBJ2-1,-,-,CATSRDQGRRNEQFF,TGTGCCACCAGCAGAGATCAGGGACGTAGAAATGAGCAGTTCTTC
TRBV20-1,TRBJ2-7,-,-,CSASVLAREQYF,TGCAGTGCTAGCGTACTAGCAAGGGAGCAGTACTTC
TRBV2,TRBJ2-1,-,-,CASGGNTYNEQFF,TGTGCCAGCGGGGGCAACACCTACAATGAGCAGTTCTTC
TRBV20-1,TRBJ1-6,-,many,CSARDPGSGSYNSPLHF,TGCAGTGCTAGAGATCCAGGGAGCGGCTCCTATAATTCACCCCTCCACTTT
TRBV2,TRBJ2-1,TRBD2,-,CASSGMASGYNEQFF,TGTGCCAGCAGTGGCATGGCTAGCGGTTACAATGAGCAGTTCTTC
TRBV20-1,TRBJ1-5,-,-,CSAYGTLNQPQHF,TGCAGTGCTTACGGGACTCTAAATCAGCCCCAGCATTTT
TRBV15,TRBJ2-3,-,-,CATSLVGGPTDTQYF,TGTGCCACCAGCCTAGTGGGGGGGCCCACAGATACGCAGTATTTT
TRBV12-3/TRBV12-4,TRBJ1-1,-,-,CASSLGVQVTEAFF,TGTGCCAGCAGTTTGGGAGTTCAGGTTACTGAAGCTTTCTTT
TRBV2,TRBJ1-1,TRBD1,-,CAGGTGGGTEAFF,TGTGCCGGGGGGACAGGGGGGGGTACTGAAGCTTTCTTT
TRBV20-1,TRBJ2-3,TRBD2,-,CSAGGGLATDTQYF,TGCAGTGCGGGTGGGGGACTAGCGACAGATACGCAGTATTTT
TRBV10-3,TRBJ2-1,TRBD2,-,CATDGLAGGINEQFF,TGTGCCACTGACGGACTAGCGGGAGGGATAAATGAGCAGTTCTTC
TRBV9,TRBJ1-2,-,-,CASSVGQGGYTF,TGTGCCAGCAGCGTAGGGCAGGGTGGCTACACCTTC
TRBV12-3/TRBV12-4,TRBJ2-5,-,-,CASSTVEAPTQYF,TGTGCCAGCTCGACCGTCGAAGCCCCGACCCAGTACTTC
TRBV7-9,TRBJ1-2,-,-,CASSPSYNYGYTF,TGTGCCAGCAGCCCTAGTTATAACTATGGCTACACCTTC
TRBV6-4,TRBJ1-2,-,once,CASSGGGAILYGYTF,TGTGCCAGCAGTGGCGGGGGGGCAATACTTTATGGCTACACCTTC